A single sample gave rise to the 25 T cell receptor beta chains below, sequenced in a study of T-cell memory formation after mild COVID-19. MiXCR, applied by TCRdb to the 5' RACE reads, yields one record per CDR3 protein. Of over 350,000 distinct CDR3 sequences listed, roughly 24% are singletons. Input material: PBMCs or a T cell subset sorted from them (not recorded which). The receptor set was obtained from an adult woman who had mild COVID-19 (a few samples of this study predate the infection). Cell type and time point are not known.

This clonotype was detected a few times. CDR3 residues: CASRKPGLNTGELFF. The CDR3 DNA sequence: TGTGCCAGCAGAAAACCAGGACTCAACACCGGGGAGCTGTTTTTT. The V and J genes are TRBV11-2 and TRBJ2-2, with a weak D call TRBD2 (5 bases). CDR3 length: 15 amino acids. From germline, CDR1 is SGHAT and CDR2 FQNNGV. Deletions cut 6 bases from V and 2 bases from J, with 13 bases between.

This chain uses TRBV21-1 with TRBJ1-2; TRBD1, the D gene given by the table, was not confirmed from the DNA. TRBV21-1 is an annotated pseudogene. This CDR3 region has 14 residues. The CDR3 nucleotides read TGTGCCAACCCGGCGGAGCAGGGGCACTATGGCTACACCTTC. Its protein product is CANPAEQGHYGYTF.

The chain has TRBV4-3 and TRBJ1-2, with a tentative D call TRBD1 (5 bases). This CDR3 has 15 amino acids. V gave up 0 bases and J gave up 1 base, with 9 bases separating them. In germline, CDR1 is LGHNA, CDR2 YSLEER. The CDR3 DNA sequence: TGCGCCAGCAGCCAAGAGTCGGGGGGTAACTATGGCTACACCTTC. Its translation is CASSQESGGNYGYTF.

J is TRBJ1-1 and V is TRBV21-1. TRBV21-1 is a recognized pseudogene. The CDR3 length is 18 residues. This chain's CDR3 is CASSLPTGGPHSGWWAFF. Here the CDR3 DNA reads TGTGCCAGCAGCTTACCTACGGGGGGGCCTCACTCCGGATGGTGGGCTTTCTTT.

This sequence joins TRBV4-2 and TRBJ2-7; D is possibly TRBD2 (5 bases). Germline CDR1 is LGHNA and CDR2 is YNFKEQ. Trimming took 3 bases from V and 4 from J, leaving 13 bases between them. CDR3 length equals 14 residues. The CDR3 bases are TGTGCCAGCAGCCAGGTGGAGGACTCTTACGAGCAGTACTTC. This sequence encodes CASSQVEDSYEQYF.

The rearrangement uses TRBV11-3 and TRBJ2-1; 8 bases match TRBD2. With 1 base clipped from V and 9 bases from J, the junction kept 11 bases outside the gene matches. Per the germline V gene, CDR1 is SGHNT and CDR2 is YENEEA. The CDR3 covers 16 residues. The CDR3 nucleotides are TGTGCCAGCAGCTTAGGGACTAGCAATTTAGGGTTTGAGCAGTTCTTC. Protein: CASSLGTSNLGFEQFF.

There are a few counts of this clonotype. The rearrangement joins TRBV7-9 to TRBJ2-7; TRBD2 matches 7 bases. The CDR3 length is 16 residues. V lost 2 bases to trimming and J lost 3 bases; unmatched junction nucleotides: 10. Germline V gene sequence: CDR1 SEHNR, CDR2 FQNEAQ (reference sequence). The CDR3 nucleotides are TGTGCCAGCAGCTTACCCGTGGCTAGCGGTCGCTACGAGCAGTACTTC. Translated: CASSLPVASGRYEQYF. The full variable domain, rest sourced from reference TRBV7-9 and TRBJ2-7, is DTGVSQNPRHKITKRGQNVTFRCDPISEHNRLYWYRQTLGQGPEFLTYFQNEAQLEKSRLLSDRFSAERPKGSFSTLEIQRTEQGDSAMYLCASSLPVASGRYEQYFGPGTRLTVT.

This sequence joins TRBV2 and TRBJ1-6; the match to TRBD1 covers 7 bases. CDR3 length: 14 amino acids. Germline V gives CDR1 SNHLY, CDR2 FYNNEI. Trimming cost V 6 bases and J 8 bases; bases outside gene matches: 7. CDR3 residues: CASSLTGVDSPLHF. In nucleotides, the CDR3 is TGTGCCAGCAGCCTCACAGGGGTCGATTCACCCCTCCACTTT. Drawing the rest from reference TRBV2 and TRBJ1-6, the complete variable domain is EPEVTQTPSHQVTQMGQEVILRCVPISNHLYFYWYRQILGQKVEFLVSFYNNEISEKSEIFDDQFSVERPDGSNFTLKIRSTKLEDSAMYFCASSLTGVDSPLHFGNGTRLTVT.

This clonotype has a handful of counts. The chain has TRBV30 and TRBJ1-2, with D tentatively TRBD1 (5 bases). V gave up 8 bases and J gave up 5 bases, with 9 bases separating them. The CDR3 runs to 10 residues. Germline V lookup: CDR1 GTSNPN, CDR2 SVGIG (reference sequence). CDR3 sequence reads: CAGRQYGYTF. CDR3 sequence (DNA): TGTGCCGGAAGACAGTATGGCTACACCTTC.

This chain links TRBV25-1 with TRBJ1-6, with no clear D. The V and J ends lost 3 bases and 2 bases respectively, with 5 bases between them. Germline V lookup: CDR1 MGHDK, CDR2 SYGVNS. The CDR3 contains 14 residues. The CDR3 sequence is CASSDTTYNSPLHF. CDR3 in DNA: TGTGCCAGCAGTGACACGACCTATAATTCACCCCTCCACTTT.

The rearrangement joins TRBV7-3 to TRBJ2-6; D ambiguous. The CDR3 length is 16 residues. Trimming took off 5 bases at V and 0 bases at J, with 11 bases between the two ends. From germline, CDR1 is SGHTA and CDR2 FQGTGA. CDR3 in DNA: TGTGCCAGCAGCGTCGACGGAGCCTCTGGGGCCAACGTCCTGACTTTC. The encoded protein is CASSVDGASGANVLTF.

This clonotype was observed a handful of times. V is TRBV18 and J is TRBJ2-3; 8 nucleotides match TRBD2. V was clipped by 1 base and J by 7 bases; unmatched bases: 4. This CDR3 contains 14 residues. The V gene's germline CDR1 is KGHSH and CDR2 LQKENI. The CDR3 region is CASSPLGLANTQYF. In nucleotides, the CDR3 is TGTGCCAGCTCACCACTAGGACTAGCAAATACGCAGTATTTT.

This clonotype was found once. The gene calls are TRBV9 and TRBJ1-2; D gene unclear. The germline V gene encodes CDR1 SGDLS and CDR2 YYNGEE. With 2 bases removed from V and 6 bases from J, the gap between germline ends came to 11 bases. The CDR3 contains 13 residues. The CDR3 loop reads CASSVEGRDGYTF. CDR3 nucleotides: TGTGCCAGCAGCGTGGAGGGCAGAGATGGCTACACCTTC.

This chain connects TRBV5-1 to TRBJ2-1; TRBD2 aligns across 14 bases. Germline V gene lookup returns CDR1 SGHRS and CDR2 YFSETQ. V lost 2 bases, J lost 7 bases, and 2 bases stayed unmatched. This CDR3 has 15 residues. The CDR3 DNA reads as TGCGCCAGCAGCTTCGGGACTAGCGGGAGTAATGAGCAGTTCTTC. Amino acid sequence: CASSFGTSGSNEQFF.

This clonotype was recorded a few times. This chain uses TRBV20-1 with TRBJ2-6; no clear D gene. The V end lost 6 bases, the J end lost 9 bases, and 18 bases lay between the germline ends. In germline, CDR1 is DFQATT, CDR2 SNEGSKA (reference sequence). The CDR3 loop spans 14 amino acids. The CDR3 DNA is TGCAGTGCCCAAGTGGCCCAGTCTGGCAACGTCCTGACTTTC. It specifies CSAQVAQSGNVLTF.

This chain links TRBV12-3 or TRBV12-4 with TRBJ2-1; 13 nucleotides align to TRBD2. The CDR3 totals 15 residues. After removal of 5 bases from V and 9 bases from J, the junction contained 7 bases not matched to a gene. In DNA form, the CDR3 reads TGTGCCAGCAGTGGGACTAGCGGGAATGGGGGTGAGCAGTTCTTC. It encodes CASSGTSGNGGEQFF.

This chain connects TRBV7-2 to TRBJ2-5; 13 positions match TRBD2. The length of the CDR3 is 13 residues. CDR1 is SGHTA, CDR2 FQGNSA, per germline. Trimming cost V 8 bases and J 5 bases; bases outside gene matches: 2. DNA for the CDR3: TGTGCCAGCGCGACTAGCGGGAGGGAGACCCAGTACTTC. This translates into CASATSGRETQYF. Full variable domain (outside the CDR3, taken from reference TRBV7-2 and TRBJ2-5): GAGVSQSPSNKVTEKGKDVELRCDPISGHTALYWYRQSLGQGLEFLIYFQGNSAPDKSGLPSDRFSAERTGGSVSTLTIQRTQQEDSAVYLCASATSGRETQYFGPGTRLLVL.

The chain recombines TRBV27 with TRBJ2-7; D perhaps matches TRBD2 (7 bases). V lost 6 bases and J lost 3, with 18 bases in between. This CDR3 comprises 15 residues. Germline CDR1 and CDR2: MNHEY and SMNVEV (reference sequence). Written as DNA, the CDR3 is TGTGCCAGCAGCTTGGGAGGGGGGGTTTACTACGAGCAGTACTTC. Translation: CASSLGGGVYYEQYF.

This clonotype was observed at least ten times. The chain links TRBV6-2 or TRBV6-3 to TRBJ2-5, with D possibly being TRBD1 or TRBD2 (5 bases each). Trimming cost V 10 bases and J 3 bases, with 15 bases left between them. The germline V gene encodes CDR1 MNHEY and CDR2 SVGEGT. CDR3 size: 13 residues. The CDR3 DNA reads TGTGCCACCGGGGTGAAGACAGAAGAGACCCAGTACTTC. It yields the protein CATGVKTEETQYF.

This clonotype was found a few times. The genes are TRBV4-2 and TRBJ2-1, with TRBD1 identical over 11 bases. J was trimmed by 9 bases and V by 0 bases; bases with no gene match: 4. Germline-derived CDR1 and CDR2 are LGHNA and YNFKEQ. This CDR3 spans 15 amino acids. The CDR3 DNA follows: TGTGCCAGCAGCCAAGAAGGACAGGGGGCGTCTGAGCAGTTCTTC. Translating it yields CASSQEGQGASEQFF.

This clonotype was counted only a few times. The CDR3 region is CASSGFSYEQYF. In nucleotides, the CDR3 is TGTGCCAGCTCAGGGTTCTCCTACGAGCAGTACTTC. The chain recombines TRBV7-9 with TRBJ2-7; TRBD1 is a possible D gene (5 bases). This CDR3 has 12 residues. Germline V gene lookup returns CDR1 SEHNR and CDR2 FQNEAQ (reference sequence). The V gene lost 8 bases and the J gene lost 0 bases, with 8 bases spanning the gap.

The CDR3: CASRTRWGGTEAFF. The CDR3 DNA reads as TGTGCCAGCAGGACCCGGTGGGGTGGGACTGAAGCTTTCTTT. The J gene is TRBJ1-1, the V gene TRBV12-3 or TRBV12-4; D call uncertain. The V end was cut by 6 bases, the J end by 5 bases, with 16 bases between. The CDR3 runs 14 residues.

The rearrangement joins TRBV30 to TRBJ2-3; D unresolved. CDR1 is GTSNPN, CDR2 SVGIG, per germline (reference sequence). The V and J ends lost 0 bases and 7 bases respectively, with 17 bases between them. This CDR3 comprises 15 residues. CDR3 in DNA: TGTGCCTGGAGTGTTCTCATGTTATCAGCGTATACGCAGTATTTT. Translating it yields CAWSVLMLSAYTQYF.

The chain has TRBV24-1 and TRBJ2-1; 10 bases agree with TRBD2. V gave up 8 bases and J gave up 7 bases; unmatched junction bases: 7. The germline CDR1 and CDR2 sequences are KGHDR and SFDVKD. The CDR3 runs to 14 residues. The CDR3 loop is CATTGGLAKNEQFF. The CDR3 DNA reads TGTGCCACCACCGGGGGACTAGCGAAGAATGAGCAGTTCTTC.

CDR3: CASRGEKLFF. The CDR3 DNA reads as TGTGCCAGCAGAGGAGAAAAACTGTTTTTT. The V gene is TRBV12-3 or TRBV12-4, the J gene TRBJ1-4; no definite D call. Trimming stripped 6 bases from V and 8 bases from J, with 4 bases between. The CDR3 totals 10 residues.